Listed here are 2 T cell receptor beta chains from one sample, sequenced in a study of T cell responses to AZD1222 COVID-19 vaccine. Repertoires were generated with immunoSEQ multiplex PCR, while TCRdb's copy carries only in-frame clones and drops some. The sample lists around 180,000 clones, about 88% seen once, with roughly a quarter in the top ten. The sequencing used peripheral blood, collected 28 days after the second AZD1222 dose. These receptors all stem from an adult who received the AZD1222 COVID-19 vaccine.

The chain's CDR3 is CASSPPWREGWGEQFF. The CDR3 nucleotides are TGTGCCAGCAGCCCACCTTGGCGGGAGGGGTGGGGTGAGCAGTTCTTC. The J gene is TRBJ2-1, the V gene TRBV6-2 or TRBV6-3; 9 bases are a match to TRBD2. Germline CDR1 and CDR2: MNHEY and SVGEGT. Trimming removed 6 bases from V and 9 bases from J; junction bases left unmatched: 15. The CDR3 sequence is 16 residues long.

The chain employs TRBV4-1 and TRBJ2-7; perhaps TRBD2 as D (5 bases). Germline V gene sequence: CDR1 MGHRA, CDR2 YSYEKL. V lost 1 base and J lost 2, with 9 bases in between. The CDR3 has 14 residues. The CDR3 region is CASSQAGGPYEQYF. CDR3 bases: TGCGCCAGCAGCCAAGCCGGCGGGCCCTACGAGCAGTACTTC.